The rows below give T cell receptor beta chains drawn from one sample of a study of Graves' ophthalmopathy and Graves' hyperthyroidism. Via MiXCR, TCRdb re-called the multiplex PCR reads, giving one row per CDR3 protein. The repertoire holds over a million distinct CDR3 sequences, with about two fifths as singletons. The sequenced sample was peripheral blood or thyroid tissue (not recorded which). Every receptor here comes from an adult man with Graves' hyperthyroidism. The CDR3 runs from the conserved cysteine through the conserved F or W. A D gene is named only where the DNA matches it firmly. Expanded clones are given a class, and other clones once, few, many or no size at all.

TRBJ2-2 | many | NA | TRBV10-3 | TGTGCCATCCGCCTGGTCGGAAACACCGGGGAGCTGTTTTTT | CAIRLVGNTGELFF
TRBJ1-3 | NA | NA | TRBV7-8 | TGTGCCAGCAGCTGGGCCGCGACTGGAAACACCATATATTTT | CASSWAATGNTIYF
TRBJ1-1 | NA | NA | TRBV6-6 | TGTGCCAGCACCTCCGGGACGAGCACTGAAGCTTTCTTT | CASTSGTSTEAFF
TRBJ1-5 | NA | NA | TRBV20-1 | TGCAGTGCTAGAGATTCCACAGCGGGAGCGGGTGAGACCCAGCATTTT | CSARDSTAGAGETQHF
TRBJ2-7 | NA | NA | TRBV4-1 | TGCGCCAGCAGCCAAACACGGGACGGATACTACGAGCAGTACTTC | CASSQTRDGYYEQYF
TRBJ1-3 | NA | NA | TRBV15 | TGTGCCACCAGCAGACTGTCCCCGGGCTCTGGAAACACCATATATTTT | CATSRLSPGSGNTIYF
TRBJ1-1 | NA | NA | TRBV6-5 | TGTGCCAGCAGTTACGGACAGACCAAAAACACTGAAGCTTTCTTT | CASSYGQTKNTEAFF
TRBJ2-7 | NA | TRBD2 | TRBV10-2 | TGCGCCAGCAGTGCCGGACTAGCGGGAGGATCTGTGCAGTACTTC | CASSAGLAGGSVQYF
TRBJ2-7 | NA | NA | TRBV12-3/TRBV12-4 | TGTGCCAGCAGGCGACAGGCGTTAACTTCCTACGAGCAGTACTTC | CASRRQALTSYEQYF
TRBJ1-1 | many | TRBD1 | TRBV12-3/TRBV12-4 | TGTGCCAGCCACACGTGGGCAGGGGGCACTGAAGCTTTCTTT | CASHTWAGGTEAFF
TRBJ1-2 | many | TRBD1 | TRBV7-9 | TGTGCCAGCAGCTACAGAGACAGGGGGCGCAGAAACTATGGCTACACCTTC | CASSYRDRGRRNYGYTF
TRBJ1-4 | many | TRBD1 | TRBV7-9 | TGTGCCAGCAGCTTAGAACGAGGGGGCGATGAAAAACTGTTTTTT | CASSLERGGDEKLFF
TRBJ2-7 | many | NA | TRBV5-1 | TGCGCCAGCAGCGGCCAGGGGGGGGGATACGAGCAGTACTTC | CASSGQGGGYEQYF
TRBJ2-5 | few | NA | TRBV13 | TGTGCCAGCAGTTTATTTGAGTCCCAGAAAGAGACCCAGTACTTC | CASSLFESQKETQYF
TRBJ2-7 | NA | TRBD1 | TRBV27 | TGTGCCAGCAGTACTTCCTTAACAGGGGCCGAGCAGTACTTC | CASSTSLTGAEQYF
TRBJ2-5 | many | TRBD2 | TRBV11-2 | TGTGCCAGCAGCCCGGGGGTAGCGGGGCTCAAAGAGACCCAGTACTTC | CASSPGVAGLKETQYF
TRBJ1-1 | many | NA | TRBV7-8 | TGTGCCAGCAGCTTAGCCAGGAGGAACACTGAAGCTTTCTTT | CASSLARRNTEAFF
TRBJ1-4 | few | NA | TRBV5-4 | TGTGCCAGCAGCTATCAACAGGGATCTTATGAAAAACTGTTTTTT | CASSYQQGSYEKLFF
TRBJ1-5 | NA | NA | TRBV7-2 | TGTGCCAGCAGCCTCGTGACGGGGGCAGGGCTAGGGGAGACCCAGCATTTT | CASSLVTGAGLGETQHF
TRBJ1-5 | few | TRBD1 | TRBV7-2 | TGTGCCAGCAGCCCAACCCCCGGGACAGGGGAGTCTTTTAGCAATCAGCCCCAGCATTTT | CASSPTPGTGESFSNQPQHF
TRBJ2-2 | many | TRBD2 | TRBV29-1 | TGCAGCGTTGACCTGAAACCAGGCGGGGGGACCGGGGAGCTGTTTTTT | CSVDLKPGGGTGELFF
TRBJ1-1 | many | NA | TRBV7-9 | TGTGCCAGTAGTTCGGGACGTACTGAAGCTTTCTTT | CASSSGRTEAFF
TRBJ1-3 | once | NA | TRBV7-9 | TGTGCCAGCAGCCACGGAACTAACTATGGCTACACCATATATTTT | CASSHGTNYGYTIYF
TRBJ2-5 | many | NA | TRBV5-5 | TGTGCCAGCAGCGGAATGGCAGGGTATGGGGAGACCCAGTACTTC | CASSGMAGYGETQYF
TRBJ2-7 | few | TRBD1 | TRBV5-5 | TGTGCCAGCAGCTTAGGGACAGGGGGCCGAGGGGAGCAGTACTTC | CASSLGTGGRGEQYF
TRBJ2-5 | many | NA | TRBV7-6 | TGTGCCAGCAGCCAAGTCCGGATGGGGTACCAAGAGACCCAGTACTTC | CASSQVRMGYQETQYF
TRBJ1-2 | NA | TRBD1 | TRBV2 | TGTGCCAGCAGCGCTAGGGGACAGGGGGCTGACTATGGCTACACCTTC | CASSARGQGADYGYTF
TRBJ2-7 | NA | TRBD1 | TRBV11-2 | TGTGCCAGCACCCCCCCACGGGGACAGGGGTTCTACGAGCAGTACTTC | CASTPPRGQGFYEQYF
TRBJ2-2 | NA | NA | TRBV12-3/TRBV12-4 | TGTGCCAGCAAGCAGCAGATGAACACCGGGGGGCTGTTTTTT | CASKQQMNTGGLFF
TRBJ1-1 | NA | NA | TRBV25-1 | TGTGCCAGCAGTGCTCCACGTCCGGGGGTAATGAACACTGAAGCTTTCTTT | CASSAPRPGVMNTEAFF
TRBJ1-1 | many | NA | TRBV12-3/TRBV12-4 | TGTGCCAGCAGTCAAAACAGGGATTCTTTGCGATCTGAAGCTTTCTTT | CASSQNRDSLRSEAFF
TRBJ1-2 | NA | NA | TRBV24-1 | TGTGCTAGCCGCAGGGAGGATGGCTACACCTTC | CASRREDGYTF
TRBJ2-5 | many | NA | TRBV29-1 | TGCAGCGTTGCCCAGGAGCGAGAGACCCAGTACTTC | CSVAQERETQYF
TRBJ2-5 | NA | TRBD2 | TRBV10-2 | TGCGCCAGCAGTGAGGACGAGACTAGCGGGGAGACCCAGTACTTC | CASSEDETSGETQYF
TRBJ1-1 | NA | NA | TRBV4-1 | TGCGCCAGCAGCCAAGTGTTGACCCCTGAAGCTTTCTTT | CASSQVLTPEAFF
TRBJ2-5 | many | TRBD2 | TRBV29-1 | TGCAGCGTTCTTCCGGGACTAGCCCAGACCCAGTACTTC | CSVLPGLAQTQYF
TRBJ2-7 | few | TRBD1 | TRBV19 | TGTGCCAGTAGCGAGGCAGGGGGTTTTTACGAGCAGTACTTC | CASSEAGGFYEQYF
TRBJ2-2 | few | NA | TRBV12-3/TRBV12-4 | TGTGCCAGCACCCTTGGGGTTGCGAACACCGGGGAGCTGTTTTTT | CASTLGVANTGELFF
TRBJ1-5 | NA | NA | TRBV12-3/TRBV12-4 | TGTGCCAGCAGTTTAGCGTCAAGGGGGGGTCAGCCCCAGCATTTT | CASSLASRGGQPQHF
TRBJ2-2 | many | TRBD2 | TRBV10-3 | TGTGCCATCAGGACTAGCGGGATTAGGACCGGGGAGCTGTTTTTT | CAIRTSGIRTGELFF
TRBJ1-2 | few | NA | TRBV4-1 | TGCGCCAGCAGCCAAGTGGGGAGTCCCCTCTATGGCTACACCTTC | CASSQVGSPLYGYTF
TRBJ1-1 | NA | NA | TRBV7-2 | TGTGCCAGCAGCTTAAGGGGGATTTCGACTGAAGCTTTCTTT | CASSLRGISTEAFF
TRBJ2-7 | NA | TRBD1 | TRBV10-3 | TGTGCCAGCAGTCCCTGGACAGGGGTGCCCTACGAGCAGTACTTC | CASSPWTGVPYEQYF
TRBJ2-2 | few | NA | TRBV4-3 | TGCGCCAGCAGCCCCTCCCCCACCGGGGAGCTGTTTTTT | CASSPSPTGELFF
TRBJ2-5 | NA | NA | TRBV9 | TGTGCCAGCAGCGTAAGATCGGGGGTCAGGGAGACCCAGTACTTC | CASSVRSGVRETQYF
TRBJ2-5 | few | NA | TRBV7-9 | TGTGCCAGCAGCTTAGGGCCTAGCCGTGGGGAGACCCAGTACTTC | CASSLGPSRGETQYF
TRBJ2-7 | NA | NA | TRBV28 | TGTGCCAGCAGGGAGGGGACACGTCAATCCTTC | CASREGTRQSF
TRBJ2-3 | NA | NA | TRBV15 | TGTGCCACCAGCAGAGATCCCACAGATACGCAGTATTTT | CATSRDPTDTQYF
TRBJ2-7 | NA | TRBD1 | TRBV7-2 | TGTGCCACATCGGGGCAGGGGGCACCCTACGAGCAGTACTTC | CATSGQGAPYEQYF
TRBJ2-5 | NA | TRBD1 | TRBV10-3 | TGTGCCAGCAGTCTTCGGACAGGGCTTTTAGAGACCCAGTACTTC | CASSLRTGLLETQYF
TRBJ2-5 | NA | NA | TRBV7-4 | TGTGCCAACAGCGCCGACCCGGGACACCACCAAGAGACCCAGTACTTC | CANSADPGHHQETQYF
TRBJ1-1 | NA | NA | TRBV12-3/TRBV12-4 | TGTGCCAGCAGCACTCGCCCGGGACCTGAAGCTTTCTTT | CASSTRPGPEAFF
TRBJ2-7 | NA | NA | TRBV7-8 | TGTGCCAGCAGCTCCGATAAGGACCTCCCGCAGTACTTC | CASSSDKDLPQYF
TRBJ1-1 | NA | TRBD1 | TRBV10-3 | TGTGCCATCGGTACTCAGGGACAGACCAACACTGAAGCTTTCTTT | CAIGTQGQTNTEAFF
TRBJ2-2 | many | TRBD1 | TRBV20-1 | TGCAGTGCTAAAGGGACAGGGAACACCGGGGAGCTGTTTTTT | CSAKGTGNTGELFF
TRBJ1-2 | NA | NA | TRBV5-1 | TGCGCCAGCAGCTATGAGTTCAACTATGGCTACACCTTC | CASSYEFNYGYTF
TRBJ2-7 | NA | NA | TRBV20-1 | TGCAGTGCTAAACAGGGTTCCGAGCAGTACTTC | CSAKQGSEQYF
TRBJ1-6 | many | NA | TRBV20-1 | TGCAGTGCTAACAGGGTCGCTTCACCCCTCCACTTT | CSANRVASPLHF
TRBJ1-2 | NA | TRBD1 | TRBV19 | TGTGCCAGTAGTAAGACGACAGGGGACGGCTACACCTTC | CASSKTTGDGYTF
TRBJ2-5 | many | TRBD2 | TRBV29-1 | TGCAGCGTTGTGCCCCGGGGGGGGCAAGAGACCCAGTACTTC | CSVVPRGGQETQYF